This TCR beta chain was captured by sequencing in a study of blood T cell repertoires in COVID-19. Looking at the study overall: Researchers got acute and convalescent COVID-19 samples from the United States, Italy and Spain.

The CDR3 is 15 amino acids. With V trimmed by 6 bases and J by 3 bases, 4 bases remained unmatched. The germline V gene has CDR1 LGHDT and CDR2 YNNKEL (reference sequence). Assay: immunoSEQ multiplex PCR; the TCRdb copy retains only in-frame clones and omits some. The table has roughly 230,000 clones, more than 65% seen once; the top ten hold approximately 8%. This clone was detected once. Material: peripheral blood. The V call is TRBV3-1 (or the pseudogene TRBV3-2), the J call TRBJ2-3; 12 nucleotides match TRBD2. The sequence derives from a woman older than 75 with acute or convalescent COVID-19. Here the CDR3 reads CASRRTSGATDTQYF. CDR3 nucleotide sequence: TGTGCCAGCAGACGGACTAGCGGGGCAACAGATACGCAGTATTTT.